This T cell receptor (beta chain) stems from a study of cytomegalovirus exposure and HLA in healthy donors. V lost 5 bases, J lost 3 bases, and 5 bases stayed unmatched. Germline V CDR1 and CDR2: MDHEN, SYDVKM. The CDR3 sequence is 15 residues long. The PCR ran on 60 Vbeta and 13 Jbeta primers. Produced via immunoSEQ multiplex PCR; TCRdb's table is partial and in-frame only. The sample holds around 130,000 clones; roughly 82% are singletons and the top ten take roughly 5.2%. The J gene is TRBJ1-3, the V gene TRBV28; 9 bases match TRBD1. This TCR came from a man aged 18-30 years in good health and CMV-seropositive. The sample was PBMCs. CDR3 sequence (DNA): TGTGCCAGCAGTCCCGGGACAGGGCGTGGAAACACCATATATTTT. Translating gives CASSPGTGRGNTIYF.